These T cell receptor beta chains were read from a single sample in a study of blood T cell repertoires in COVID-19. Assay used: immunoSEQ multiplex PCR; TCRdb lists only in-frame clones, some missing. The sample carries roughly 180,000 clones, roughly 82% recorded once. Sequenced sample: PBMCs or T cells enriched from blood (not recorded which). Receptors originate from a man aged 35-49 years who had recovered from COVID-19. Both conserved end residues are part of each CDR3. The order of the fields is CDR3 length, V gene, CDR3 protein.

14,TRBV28,CASSYSLGTDTQYF
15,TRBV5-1,CASSLSGRTNYGYTF
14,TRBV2,CASPGTPRGETQYF
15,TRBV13,CASSFSGVTVSPLHF
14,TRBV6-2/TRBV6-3,CASTPGQGSQPQHF
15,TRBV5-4,CASSTYRGGGEKLFF
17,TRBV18,CASSPPSGGLNTGELFF
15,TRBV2,CASSEGLAGEAWQFF
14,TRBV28,CASSTGQGYQPQHF
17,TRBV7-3,CASSPQASRSGANVLTF
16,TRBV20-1,CSASGVAGAATYEQYF
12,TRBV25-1,CASRGGTYEQYF
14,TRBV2,CASTSEGLGQPQHF
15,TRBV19,CASSIGGEGGNTIYF
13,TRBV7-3,CASSSSGGIGYTF
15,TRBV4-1,CASSSFTGRPETQYF
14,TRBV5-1,CASSMTGAFYGYTF
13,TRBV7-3,CATARGLNTEAFF
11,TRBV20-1,CSTSQGREQYF
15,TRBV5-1,CASSRLAGGEETQYF
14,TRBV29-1,CSSTDRVATDTQYF
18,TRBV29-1,CSVEGVGASGSVTGELFF
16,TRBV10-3,CAISGRLAGGFDTQYF
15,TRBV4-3,CASSRGWTTYNEQFF
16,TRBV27,CASRIGLADNYNEQFF
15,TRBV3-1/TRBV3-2,CASSQSQGSGNTIYF
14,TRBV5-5,CASSLGQSTGELFF
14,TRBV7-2,CASSLQAQLYGYTF
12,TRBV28,CASTAGSNGYTF
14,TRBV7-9,CASNLAGSNTEAFF
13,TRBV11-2,CASSWGGTDTQYF
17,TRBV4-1,CASSQRSQTSTAGELFF
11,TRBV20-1,CSAGRGDEQFF
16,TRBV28,CASSFPPSTGGYGYTF
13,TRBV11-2,CASSFGRGYGYTF
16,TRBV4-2,CASSQTSGNSYNEQFF
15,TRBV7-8,CASSLEFARARGQYF
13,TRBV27,CASSFANQYGYTF
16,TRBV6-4,CASSDSGTGGAYGYTF
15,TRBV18,CASSPDTYLTYEQYF
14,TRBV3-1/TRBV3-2,CASSDRDRNQPQHF
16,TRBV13,CASSLGGTQINDEQFF
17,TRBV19,CASSIARGSGRSGEQFF
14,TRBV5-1,CASRPGLTTYEQYF
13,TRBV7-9,CALAAFEGNTIYF
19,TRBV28,CASSLFLTSHRAGANVLTF
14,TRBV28,CASSLWDKNYGYTF
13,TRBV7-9,CASSLWGGETQYF
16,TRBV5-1,CASSLMGLAGYNEQFF
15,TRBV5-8,CASSLRGQVNEKLFF
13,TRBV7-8,CASRSRENQPQHF
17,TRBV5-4,CASSAKPPGQGTGELFF
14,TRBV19,CASSPGQGLSPLHF
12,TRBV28,CASTPTYNEQFF